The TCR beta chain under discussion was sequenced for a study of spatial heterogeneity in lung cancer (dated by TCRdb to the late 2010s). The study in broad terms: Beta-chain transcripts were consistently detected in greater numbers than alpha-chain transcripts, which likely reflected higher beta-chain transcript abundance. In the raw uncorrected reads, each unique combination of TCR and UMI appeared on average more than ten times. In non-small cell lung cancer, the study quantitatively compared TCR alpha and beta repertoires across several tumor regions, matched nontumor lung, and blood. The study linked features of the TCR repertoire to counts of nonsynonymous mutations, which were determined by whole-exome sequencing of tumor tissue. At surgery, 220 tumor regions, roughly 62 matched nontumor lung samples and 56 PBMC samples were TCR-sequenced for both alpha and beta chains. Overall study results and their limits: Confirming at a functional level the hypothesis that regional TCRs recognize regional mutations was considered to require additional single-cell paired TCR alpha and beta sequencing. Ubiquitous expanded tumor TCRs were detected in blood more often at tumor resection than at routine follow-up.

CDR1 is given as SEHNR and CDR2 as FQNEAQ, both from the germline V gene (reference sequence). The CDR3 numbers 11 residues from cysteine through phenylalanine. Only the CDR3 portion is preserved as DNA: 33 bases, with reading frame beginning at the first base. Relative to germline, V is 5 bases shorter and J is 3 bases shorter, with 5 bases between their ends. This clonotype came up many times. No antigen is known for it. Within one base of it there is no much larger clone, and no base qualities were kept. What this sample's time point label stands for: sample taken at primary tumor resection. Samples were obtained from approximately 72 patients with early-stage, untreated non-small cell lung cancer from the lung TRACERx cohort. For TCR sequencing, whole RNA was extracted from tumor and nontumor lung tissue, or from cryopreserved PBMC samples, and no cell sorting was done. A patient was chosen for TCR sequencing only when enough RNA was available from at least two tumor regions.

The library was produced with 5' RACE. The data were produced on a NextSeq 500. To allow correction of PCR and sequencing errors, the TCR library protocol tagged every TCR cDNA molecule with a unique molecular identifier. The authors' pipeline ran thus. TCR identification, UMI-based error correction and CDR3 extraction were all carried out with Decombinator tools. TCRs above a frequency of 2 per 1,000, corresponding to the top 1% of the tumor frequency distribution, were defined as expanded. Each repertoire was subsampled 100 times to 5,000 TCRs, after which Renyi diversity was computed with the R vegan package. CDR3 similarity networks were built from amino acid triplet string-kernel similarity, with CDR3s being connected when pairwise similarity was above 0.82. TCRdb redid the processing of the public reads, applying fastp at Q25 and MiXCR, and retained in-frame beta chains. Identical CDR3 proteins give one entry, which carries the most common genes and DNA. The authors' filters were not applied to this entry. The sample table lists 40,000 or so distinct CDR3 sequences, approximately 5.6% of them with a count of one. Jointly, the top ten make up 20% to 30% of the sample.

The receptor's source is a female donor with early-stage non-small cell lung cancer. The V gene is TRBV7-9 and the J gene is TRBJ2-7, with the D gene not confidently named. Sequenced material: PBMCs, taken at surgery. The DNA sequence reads TGTGCCAGCAGCCCCGGCTACGAGCAGTACTTC. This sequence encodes CASSPGYEQYF. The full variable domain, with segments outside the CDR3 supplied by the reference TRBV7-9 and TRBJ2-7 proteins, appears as DTGVSQNPRHKITKRGQNVTFRCDPISEHNRLYWYRQTLGQGPEFLTYFQNEAQLEKSRLLSDRFSAERPKGSFSTLEIQRTEQGDSAMYLCASSPGYEQYFGPGTRLTVT.